Following are 5 T cell receptor beta chains from one sample sequenced in a study of shared clonotypes between healthy human individuals. Profiled with immunoSEQ multiplex PCR; TCRdb holds only in-frame clones, not every one. The data show 500,000 to 650,000 clones, roughly 79% seen once. The specimen was PBMCs. These receptors were collected from a woman aged 35 to 49 in good health. Some clones in this sample may be carry-over from other donors' samples.

This clone was observed a few times. The genes are TRBV11-2 and TRBJ2-5, with TRBD2 identical over 9 bases. With V trimmed by 3 bases and J by 4 bases, 6 bases remained unmatched. The CDR3 has 15 residues. In germline, CDR1 is SGHAT, CDR2 FQNNGV. CDR3 region: CASSFPAGGRETQYF. The CDR3 DNA follows: TGTGCCAGCAGCTTCCCGGCGGGAGGGCGAGAGACCCAGTACTTC.

This chain connects TRBV10-3 to TRBJ2-7; D remains ambiguous. Trimming stripped 6 bases from V and 3 bases from J, with 9 bases between. The CDR3 loop spans 12 amino acids. The germline gives CDR1 ENHRY, CDR2 SYGVKD. CDR3 sequence: CAISPGIYEQYF. The CDR3, as DNA: TGTGCCATCAGCCCAGGTATCTACGAGCAGTACTTC.

V usage is TRBV28 and J usage is TRBJ2-1; TRBD1 agrees at 8 bases. The J segment lost 0 bases and the V segment lost 6 bases, leaving 4 bases of the junction unmatched. Germline assignment: CDR1 MDHEN and CDR2 SYDVKM. This CDR3 has 15 residues. Written as DNA, the CDR3 is TGTGCCAGCAGAACGACAGGGGTCTCCTACAATGAGCAGTTCTTC. It translates to CASRTTGVSYNEQFF.

V usage is TRBV11-2 and J usage is TRBJ2-7, with 9 bases identical to TRBD1. The CDR3 runs 16 residues. Germline V gene sequence: CDR1 SGHAT, CDR2 FQNNGV. With 1 base clipped from V and 4 bases from J, the junction kept 8 bases outside the gene matches. The chain's CDR3 is CASSLGPLDRGYEQYF. The DNA of the CDR3 is TGTGCCAGCAGCTTAGGCCCCCTCGACAGGGGGTACGAGCAGTACTTC.

In DNA form, the CDR3 reads TGTGCCAGCAGCTCTGCCGGGAGGCCCCTACGCAATCAGCCCCAGCATTTT. Protein: CASSSAGRPLRNQPQHF. V usage is TRBV21-1 and J usage is TRBJ1-5. TRBV21-1 is designated a pseudogene. This CDR3 comprises 17 residues.